The rows below give T cell receptor beta chains drawn from one sample of a study of shared clonotypes between healthy human individuals. Repertoires were generated with immunoSEQ multiplex PCR, while TCRdb's copy carries only in-frame clones and drops some. This sample has over a million clones, with about four fifths found just once. Sequencing used memory CD4+ T cells from PBMCs. All receptors come from a man aged 18 to 30 in good health. Some clones in this sample may be carry-over from other donors' samples. Each CDR3 is given with its conserved first and last residue. D genes are given only for firm matches. Size is omitted from some rows. Given values are once, few, many or a class for expanded clones.

cdr3_nt	cdr3_aa	d_call	v_call	j_call	clone_size
TGTGCCAGCAGCTTAGTAGTTGAGGAGCAGTATTTT	CASSLVVEEQYF	-	TRBV7-2	TRBJ2-3	few
TGTGCCTGGAGTGCTGGCGGAAGGCAGTTCTTC	CAWSAGGRQFF	-	TRBV30	TRBJ2-1	-
TGTGCCAGCAGCCAAGACAGGGCTAACTATGGCTACACCTTC	CASSQDRANYGYTF	-	TRBV4-2	TRBJ1-2	-
TGTGCCAGCAGTTATAACAGGGAAAACGAGCAGTACTTC	CASSYNRENEQYF	-	TRBV6-5	TRBJ2-7	-
TGTGCCACCAAAGCGACAGGAGCCCAAGAGACCCAGTACTTC	CATKATGAQETQYF	-	TRBV6-5	TRBJ2-5	-
TGTGCCAGCAGCCTGGAAGGGGCCAACGTCCTGACTTTC	CASSLEGANVLTF	-	TRBV5-5	TRBJ2-6	few
TGCGCCAGCAGCTTGGAGGTTAGAGCGGGAGGGGCCTACAATGAGCAGTTCTTC	CASSLEVRAGGAYNEQFF	TRBD2	TRBV5-1	TRBJ2-1	-
TGCAGTGCTGCAAGTGCAGATACGCAGTATTTT	CSAASADTQYF	-	TRBV20-1	TRBJ2-3	-
TGTGCCAGCAGCTTTGGGAGAGATACGCAGTATTTT	CASSFGRDTQYF	-	TRBV5-6	TRBJ2-3	few
TGTGCCAGCAGTTCCCTGAAAGGGGGCTCTCAACAGCCCCAGCATTTT	CASSSLKGGSQQPQHF	TRBD1	TRBV6-6	TRBJ1-5	-
TGTGCCAGCAGCCCGACAGGGGCGAACACCGGGGAGCTGTTTTTT	CASSPTGANTGELFF	TRBD1	TRBV5-4	TRBJ2-2	-
TGTGCCAGTAGCCAATTGGCAGGGCAGCAACAGCCCCAGCATTTT	CASSQLAGQQQPQHF	-	TRBV16	TRBJ1-5	-
TGCGCCAGCAGCCTCGCCGGGACCTCGTCGGACTATGGCTACACCTTC	CASSLAGTSSDYGYTF	-	TRBV4-1	TRBJ1-2	-
TGTGCCAGCAGCCAAGTACAGGGATGGAACTATGGCTACACCTTC	CASSQVQGWNYGYTF	-	TRBV14	TRBJ1-2	-
TGTGCCAGCAGCACAGAACCGGGACTAGCGGGAAGGAGGACAGATACGCAGTATTTT	CASSTEPGLAGRRTDTQYF	-	TRBV21-1	TRBJ2-3	-
TGTGCCAGCAGTTTAAGGTCCAGCCCTGGATATACGCAGTATTTT	CASSLRSSPGYTQYF	-	TRBV27	TRBJ2-3	-
TGTGCCAGCAGTAGGGATGGCACCTACGAGCAGTACTTC	CASSRDGTYEQYF	-	TRBV6-5	TRBJ2-7	many
TGTGCCAGCAGCTTCAGCGGGCTCCAAGGAGAAGCTTTCTTT	CASSFSGLQGEAFF	-	TRBV7-9	TRBJ1-1	-
TGTGCCAGCACCCCCCCACAGGGGGGATTGTGGGATCAGCCCCAGCATTTT	CASTPPQGGLWDQPQHF	TRBD1	TRBV28	TRBJ1-5	few
TGTGCCAGCAGCTCAGGGGTGTGGGAGCAGTACTTC	CASSSGVWEQYF	-	TRBV11-2	TRBJ2-7	-
TGTGCCAGCTCACCATTGCCCGGGGACAGGGGGCTCGTGGGGGATGGCTACACCTTC	CASSPLPGDRGLVGDGYTF	TRBD1	TRBV18	TRBJ1-2	-
TGTGCCAGCAGCGGATACAGGGACGAGCTGTTTTTT	CASSGYRDELFF	-	TRBV2	TRBJ2-2	-
TGTGCCAGCAGCCCAAACAGGGGTTACACTGAAGCTTTCTTT	CASSPNRGYTEAFF	TRBD1	TRBV7-2	TRBJ1-1	-
TGTGCCTTCGGGGGGCATTACAATGAGCAGTTCTTC	CAFGGHYNEQFF	-	TRBV30	TRBJ2-1	-
TGTGCCAGCAGTGCGGCTGACAGGGACTATGGCTACACCTTC	CASSAADRDYGYTF	TRBD1	TRBV27	TRBJ1-2	-
TGTGCCGAGAGTCCGGGACAGAGCTCTGGAAACACCATATATTTT	CAESPGQSSGNTIYF	TRBD1	TRBV7-2	TRBJ1-3	-
TGCGCCAGCAGCCCGGGACTAGCGGGGGCGAGTAAGACCCAGTACTTC	CASSPGLAGASKTQYF	TRBD2	TRBV5-1	TRBJ2-5	few
TGTGCCAGCAGGGCGGACGGACATAGCAATCAGCCCCAGCATTTT	CASRADGHSNQPQHF	-	TRBV2	TRBJ1-5	-
TGTGCCAGCAGTGCAGGGACAGGTCCTCAAGAGACCCAGTACTTC	CASSAGTGPQETQYF	TRBD1	TRBV25-1	TRBJ2-5	-
TGTGCCAGCAGAGCCTGGAGGGGCGGCTACGAGCAGTACTTC	CASRAWRGGYEQYF	-	TRBV21-1	TRBJ2-7	-
TGTGCCACCAGCAGAGGAATAGGCCAGTATAACTATGGCTACACCTTC	CATSRGIGQYNYGYTF	-	TRBV15	TRBJ1-2	-
TGTGCCAGCAGCTCCCCGGGCAACCCCATCTACGAGCAGTACTTC	CASSSPGNPIYEQYF	-	TRBV7-9	TRBJ2-7	-
TGCAGCGTTGAAGGGACAGCTTCTAGCACAGATACGCAGTATTTT	CSVEGTASSTDTQYF	-	TRBV29-1	TRBJ2-3	-
TGTGCCAGCAGTGGGTACGGGACCCTCTACGAGCAGTACTTC	CASSGYGTLYEQYF	-	TRBV6-1	TRBJ2-7	-